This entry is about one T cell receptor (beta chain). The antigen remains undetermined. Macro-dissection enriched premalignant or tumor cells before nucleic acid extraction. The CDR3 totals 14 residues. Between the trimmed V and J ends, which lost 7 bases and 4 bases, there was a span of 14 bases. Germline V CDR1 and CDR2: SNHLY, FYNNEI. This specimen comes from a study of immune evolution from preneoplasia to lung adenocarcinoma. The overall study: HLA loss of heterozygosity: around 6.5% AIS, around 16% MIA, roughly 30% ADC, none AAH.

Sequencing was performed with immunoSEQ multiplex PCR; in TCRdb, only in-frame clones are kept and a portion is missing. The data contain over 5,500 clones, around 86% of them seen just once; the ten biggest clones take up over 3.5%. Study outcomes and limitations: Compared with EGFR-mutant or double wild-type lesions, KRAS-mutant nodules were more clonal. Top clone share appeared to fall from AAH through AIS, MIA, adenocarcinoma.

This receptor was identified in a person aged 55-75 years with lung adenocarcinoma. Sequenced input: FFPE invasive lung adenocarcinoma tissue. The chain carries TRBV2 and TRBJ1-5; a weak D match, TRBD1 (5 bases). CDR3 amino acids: CASKGNTRNQPQHF. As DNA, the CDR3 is TGTGCCAGCAAGGGGAACACCCGAAATCAGCCCCAGCATTTT. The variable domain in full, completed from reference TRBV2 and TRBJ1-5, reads EPEVTQTPSHQVTQMGQEVILRCVPISNHLYFYWYRQILGQKVEFLVSFYNNEISEKSEIFDDQFSVERPDGSNFTLKIRSTKLEDSAMYFCASKGNTRNQPQHFGDGTRLSIL.